This TCR beta chain was retrieved from a study of cytomegalovirus exposure and HLA in healthy donors. Study results and caveats: In vitro, a few CMV-associated chains proved specific for CMV antigens.

After removal of 4 bases from V and 3 bases from J, the junction contained 10 bases not matched to a gene. This CDR3 spans 16 amino acids. Per the germline V gene, CDR1 is ENHRY and CDR2 is SYGVKD. In the case of this clone: Its antigen is undetermined.

The PCR made use of 60 Vbeta and 13 Jbeta primers. Sequenced by immunoSEQ multiplex PCR; TCRdb stores in-frame clones only, minus some. The table includes some 130,000 clones, 60% to 80% detected once. The chain employs TRBV10-3 and TRBJ2-7; 9 bases agree with TRBD2. This receptor was identified in a female donor in good health and CMV-seronegative. Material for sequencing was PBMCs. The CDR3 region has the DNA TGTGCCATCAGTGGAGAAGGACTAGCGCCCGACTACGAGCAGTACTTC. Translating it yields CAISGEGLAPDYEQYF.